This TCR beta chain was recovered during a study of beta chain features in type 1 diabetes. What was sequenced were expressed TCRB transcripts, since all of the isolated RNA had been reverse transcribed. Clones were read by immunoSEQ multiplex PCR, and TCRdb kept only the in-frame ones, dropping some. The sample comprises around 500,000 clones, about an eighth of which are singletons, and 0.04% to 0.05% rests with the top ten. This clone was seen a few times. The sample was naive CD4+ T cells from blood. The sequence was obtained from a woman under 30 in good health.

CDR3 residues: CASSYGSNEKLFF. Here the CDR3 DNA reads TGTGCCAGCAGTTACGGGAGTAATGAAAAACTGTTTTTT. The chain recombines TRBV6-5 with TRBJ1-4; D unclear. This CDR3 is built from 13 residues. Germline CDR1 and CDR2: MNHEY and SVGAGI. Between the trimmed V and J ends, which lost 2 bases and 4 bases, there was a span of 5 bases.